The 21 T cell receptor beta chains reported below all come from one sample, sequenced in a study of T cells in women clearing cervical HPV infection. Here immunoSEQ multiplex PCR was the method, and the copy in TCRdb shows in-frame clones only, minus some. The sample table includes more than 20,000 clones. Sequences were obtained from blood buffy coat. These receptors all come from a woman between 18 and 75 years old with a cervical HPV16 infection that either progressed to CIN3+ or cleared (not recorded which).

Concerning this clone: The read terminates 3 residues ahead of where the CDR3 ends, so the germline J gene completes it. The V gene is TRBV5-1, the J gene TRBJ2-5; a possible D gene is TRBD1 (6 bases). V gave up 1 base and J gave up 4 bases, with 11 bases separating them. From germline, CDR1 is SGHRS and CDR2 YFSETQ. CDR3 length: 14 residues. CDR3 bases read: TGCGCCAGCAGCTTGAGGGTAGGGGGAGAGACC. Translation gives CASSLRVGGET. Given in full, the CDR3 is CASSLRVGGETQYF.

The CDR3 DNA, read in part, is TGTGCCAGCAGCATCAGGGGAGACACC. It yields the protein CASSIRGDT. Given in full, the CDR3 is CASSIRGDTIYF. J is TRBJ1-3 and V is TRBV11-3; possible D gene TRBD1, 6 bases. The CDR3 end falls 3 residues outside the read, so it is completed with the germline J gene. Germline V gene data show CDR1 as SGHNT and CDR2 as YENEEA. Between the trimmed V and J ends, which lost 5 bases and 8 bases, there was a span of 10 bases. CDR3 length: 12 residues.

Concerning this clone: The CDR3 goes on 3 residues after the read ends, and that part is filled in from the germline J gene. The rearrangement uses TRBV23-1 and TRBJ1-5; the D is unclear. TRBV23-1 is an open reading frame whose function is uncertain. V was shortened by 0 bases and J by 4 bases, with 10 bases between the two germline ends. The CDR3 runs to 15 residues. Incomplete CDR3 DNA: TGCGCCAGCAGTCAATCTATTAGCCATAATCAGCCC. Translated: CASSQSISHNQP. The whole CDR3 protein reads CASSQSISHNQPQHF.

As to this clone: The read terminates 3 residues before the CDR3 end, so the remaining end is supplied by the germline J gene. The chain combines TRBV30 with TRBJ2-3, with TRBD2 matching over 8 bases. This CDR3 is 17 amino acids long. In germline, CDR1 is GTSNPN, CDR2 SVGIG (reference sequence). V gave up 0 bases and J gave up 0 bases; unmatched junction bases: 8. CDR3 DNA, as far as it was read: TGTGCCTGGAGTGTAAGTCCAGCGGGAGCTAGCACAGATACG. It yields the protein CAWSVSPAGASTDT. The full CDR3 reads CAWSVSPAGASTDTQYF.

The sequenced part of the CDR3 DNA is TGTGCCAGTAGGCCCAGACAGGGTTGGGACACTGAA. As protein: CASRPRQGWDTE. The complete CDR3 reads CASRPRQGWDTEAFF. The chain carries TRBV19 and TRBJ1-1; 7 bases line up with TRBD1. The missing CDR3 end, 3 residues past where the read stops, is filled in from the germline J gene. Germline V gene lookup returns CDR1 LNHDA and CDR2 SQIVND (reference sequence). The CDR3 spans 15 residues. Germline trimming cut 6 bases from V and 3 bases from J; bases unmatched to any gene: 10.

On this clone: The read stops 3 residues short of the end of the CDR3; the missing end is completed from the germline J gene. This sequence joins TRBV19 and TRBJ2-1; 8 bases line up with TRBD1. The CDR3 covers 16 residues. From germline, CDR1 is LNHDA and CDR2 SQIVND (reference sequence). Trimming cost V 1 base and J 8 bases; bases outside gene matches: 10. The CDR3 loop reads CASSIGARAGGDEQFF. CDR3 DNA, as far as it was read: TGTGCCAGTAGTATAGGAGCTAGGGCAGGGGGCGATGAG.

Remarks on this clone: Coverage ceases 3 residues before the CDR3 finishes, and the germline J gene fills in the end. The chain recombines TRBV5-1 with TRBJ1-1; a weak D match, TRBD1 (6 bases). The germline V gene has CDR1 SGHRS and CDR2 YFSETQ. V gave up 2 bases and J gave up 5 bases, with 19 bases separating them. The CDR3 has 16 amino acids. The part of the CDR3 DNA that was read is TGCGCCAGCAGCTTACGCCAGGGAGGGCAGGGGACTGAA. Its translation is CASSLRQGGQGTE. The entire CDR3 protein is CASSLRQGGQGTEAFF.

With regard to this clone: The read comes to an end 3 residues before the CDR3 does, leaving the germline J gene to fill in the end. The chain is built from TRBV20-1 and TRBJ1-1; no reliable D call. The ends were cut back, 1 base at V and 0 bases at J, with 9 bases in the middle. Germline CDR1 and CDR2: DFQATT and SNEGSKA (reference sequence). The CDR3 consists of 14 residues. CDR3 sequence: CSARGTSMNTEAFF. The CDR3 DNA, read in part, is TGCAGTGCTAGAGGGACTTCCATGAACACTGAA.

For this clone: The read halts 3 residues ahead of the CDR3 end, with the missing end drawn from the germline J gene. This sequence joins TRBV20-1 and TRBJ2-3; TRBD2 matches 13 bases. This CDR3 contains 15 residues. In germline, CDR1 is DFQATT, CDR2 SNEGSKA (reference sequence). The junction had 10 bases not matched to a gene; V was cut back by 5 bases and J by 8 bases. The CDR3 bases that were read are TGCAGTGCTGGACCGGGACTAGCGGGGTTGGGTACG. It encodes CSAGPGLAGLGT. The full-length CDR3 reads as CSAGPGLAGLGTQYF.

With respect to this clone: The read terminates 3 residues before the CDR3 end, so the remaining end is supplied by the germline J gene. The chain has TRBV7-3 and TRBJ2-3; TRBD2 matches 7 bases. From germline, CDR1 is SGHTA and CDR2 FQGTGA. This CDR3 contains 15 residues. Germline trimming cut 4 bases from V and 1 base from J; bases unmatched to any gene: 5. CDR3 DNA (partial): TGTGCCAGCAGCTCCGACGCGGGGGGCACAGATACG. Its protein product is CASSSDAGGTDT. The entire CDR3 protein is CASSSDAGGTDTQYF.

This clone is labeled large (0.1 to 1%) based on frequency. From the germline J gene comes the end of the CDR3, since the read stops 3 residues before it. The chain links TRBV6-2 or TRBV6-3 to TRBJ2-1; D is unclear. This CDR3 is built from 15 residues. The V gene's germline CDR1 is MNHEY and CDR2 SVGEGT. The V end was cut by 2 bases, the J end by 5 bases, with 13 bases between. The CDR3 region is CASSYRVRHDNEQFF. Partial CDR3 DNA: TGTGCCAGCAGTTACAGGGTGAGGCACGACAATGAG.

With regard to this clone: The read halts 3 residues ahead of the CDR3 end, with the missing end drawn from the germline J gene. The rearrangement uses TRBV5-1 and TRBJ2-2, with D maybe TRBD2 (6 bases). Germline values: CDR1 SGHRS, CDR2 YFSETQ. This CDR3 is built from 15 residues. V gave up 2 bases and J gave up 2 bases, with 10 bases separating them. Partial CDR3 DNA: TGCGCCAGCAGCTTCCGGGGACTTAACACCGGGGAG. Translating it yields CASSFRGLNTGE. The whole CDR3 reads CASSFRGLNTGELFF.

A note on this clone: Coverage ceases 3 residues before the CDR3 finishes, and the germline J gene fills in the end. The chain uses TRBV12-5 and TRBJ2-7, with D uncertain. The CDR3 runs to 14 residues. V was cut by 0 bases and J by 0 bases, with 6 bases left in between. CDR1 and CDR2 (germline): LGHNT, FRNRAP. The part of the CDR3 DNA that was read is TGTGCTAGTGGTTTGGTACCCAGCTCCTACGAG. Its protein product is CASGLVPSSYE. The full CDR3 reads CASGLVPSSYEQYF.

About this clone: The DNA ends 3 residues before the CDR3 does, and the rest of the CDR3 is filled in from the germline J gene. The gene calls are TRBV20-1 and TRBJ2-1; a weak D match, TRBD1 (5 bases). This CDR3 region has 15 residues. V shed 3 bases and J shed 2 bases, with 14 bases lying between them. The germline V gene has CDR1 DFQATT and CDR2 SNEGSKA (reference sequence). CDR3 bases read: TGCAGTGCTAGCGCGACAGTTTCCCCCTACAATGAG. Protein: CSASATVSPYNE. The CDR3 as a whole reads CSASATVSPYNEQFF.

With regard to this clone: The sequence runs out 3 residues before the end of the CDR3; the remainder is reconstructed from the germline J gene. This chain links TRBV19 with TRBJ1-2; possible D gene TRBD1, 5 bases. CDR1 and CDR2 (germline): LNHDA, SQIVND (reference sequence). This CDR3 has 14 amino acids. The CDR3 bases that were read are TGTGCCAGTACCACTGGAGGAGGGGCGGGGGGC. As protein: CASTTGGGAGG. The full CDR3 sequence reads CASTTGGGAGGYTF.

Concerning this clone itself: The junction departs from the called germline gene at one end, perhaps through a read error. The CDR3 end lies 3 residues beyond the end of the read and is filled in from the germline J gene. The V and J genes are TRBV5-6 and TRBJ1-2, with 8 bases matching TRBD1. CDR1 and CDR2 (germline): SGHDT, YYEEEE. This CDR3 has 13 residues. CDR3 DNA, as far as it was read: TGTGTCAGCAGCTTGACAGGGGTTGGTGGC. It specifies CVSSLTGVGG. The whole CDR3 protein is CVSSLTGVGGYTF.

Concerning this clone itself: Read sequence stops 3 residues before the CDR3 end, and the germline J gene provides the missing end. The chain recombines TRBV11-2 with TRBJ1-1, with a weak D call TRBD1 (6 bases). V lost 6 bases to trimming and J lost 2 bases, with 13 bases between them. The CDR3 consists of 14 residues. CDR1 SGHAT and CDR2 FQNNGV come from the germline V gene. CDR3 DNA, as far as it was read: TGTGCCAGCAGGCTTGGGACAATAAACACTGAA. Translated, it gives CASRLGTINTE. The complete CDR3 protein is CASRLGTINTEAFF.

On this clone itself: The read terminates 3 residues ahead of where the CDR3 ends, so the germline J gene completes it. Other nucleotide sequences in the sample specify the same CDR3. The chain carries TRBV7-3 and TRBJ2-4; D might be TRBD1 (5 bases). The germline gives CDR1 SGHTA, CDR2 FQGTGA. V was pared by 4 bases and J by 7 bases, with 11 bases between. CDR3 length: 13 amino acids. The CDR3 protein is CASSSGQGNIQYF. CDR3 bases read: TGTGCCAGCAGCTCCGGACAAGGGAACATT.

A remark on this clone: The CDR3 extends 3 residues past the end of the read, so its final part is completed from the germline J gene. The V gene is TRBV5-1, the J gene TRBJ1-1; 12 nucleotides match TRBD1. Per germline, CDR1 SGHRS and CDR2 YFSETQ. The CDR3 has 14 amino acids. CDR3 sequence: CASSLGDRGHGAFF. Incomplete CDR3 DNA: TGCGCCAGCAGCTTGGGGGACAGGGGGCATGGA.

Remarks on this clone: The read terminates 3 residues before the CDR3 end, so the remaining end is supplied by the germline J gene. The chain links TRBV20-1 to TRBJ1-2, with D tentatively TRBD1 (5 bases). Deletions cut 2 bases from V and 3 bases from J, with 13 bases between. The CDR3 covers 14 residues. CDR1 and CDR2 from the germline V gene are DFQATT and SNEGSKA (reference sequence). CDR3 bases read: TGCAGTGCTAGACCCCCGGGGGTCGACTATGGC. Translation gives CSARPPGVDYG. The whole CDR3 region reads CSARPPGVDYGYTF.

On this clone: The read ends 3 residues early relative to the CDR3; the germline J gene fills the gap. The V and J genes are TRBV20-1 and TRBJ1-5, with TRBD1 matching over 7 bases. V gave up 0 bases and J gave up 1 base; unmatched junction bases: 6. The germline gives CDR1 DFQATT, CDR2 SNEGSKA (reference sequence). The CDR3 totals 16 residues. The sequenced CDR3 bases are TGCAGTGCTAGAGATAGGCGGGACAGAAGCAATCAGCCC. This codes for CSARDRRDRSNQP. The whole CDR3 protein reads CSARDRRDRSNQPQHF.